Listed here are 23 T cell receptor beta chains from one sample, sequenced in a study of beta chain features in type 1 diabetes. General study findings and limits: When Type 1 diabetes patients were examined, their TCRB CDR3s proved moderately but significantly shorter in all four CD4+ subsets.

The authors reverse transcribed all of the isolated RNA, so sequencing captured expressed TCRB transcripts. The assay was immunoSEQ multiplex PCR, and TCRdb's table has in-frame clones only and misses some. The top ten clones hold 0.04% of a sample with hundreds of thousands of clones, over 12% of them seen once. These receptors lack a known antigen. Sequenced: naive CD4+ T cells from blood. The receptors originated from a man between 18 and 29 years old with type 1 diabetes.

In its sample, this clone was seen a few times. The chain employs TRBV11-2 and TRBJ2-2; TRBD2 agrees at 8 bases. Germline V gene sequence: CDR1 SGHAT, CDR2 FQNNGV. There are 15 residues in the CDR3. The V and J ends lost 5 bases and 1 base, in that order; junction bases with no gene match: 3. CDR3 sequence: CASSRAGENTGELFF. The CDR3 DNA follows: TGTGCCAGCAGCCGAGCGGGAGAGAACACCGGGGAGCTGTTTTTT.

This clone was counted only a few times. The V gene is TRBV30, the J gene TRBJ2-5, with D possibly matching TRBD1 (5 bases). V was pared by 2 bases and J by 8 bases, with 12 bases between. There are 12 residues in the CDR3. Germline V gene sequence: CDR1 GTSNPN, CDR2 SVGIG (reference sequence). CDR3 protein: CAWSTSRGTQYF. The CDR3 DNA sequence: TGTGCCTGGAGTACAAGTAGGGGAACCCAGTACTTC. The variable domain in full, completed from reference TRBV30 and TRBJ2-5, reads SQTIHQWPATLVQPVGSPLSLECTVEGTSNPNLYWYRQAAGRGLQLLFYSVGIGQISSEVPQNLSASRPQDRQFILSSKKLLLSDSGFYLCAWSTSRGTQYFGPGTRLLVL.

The V and J genes are TRBV27 and TRBJ2-7; 9 bases are shared with TRBD2. The CDR3 totals 13 residues. V gave up 5 bases and J gave up 4 bases; unmatched junction bases: 3. CDR1 is MNHEY and CDR2 is SMNVEV in the germline V gene (reference sequence). CDR3 nucleotides: TGTGCCAGCAGTCAAAGCGGGAGGTACGAGCAGTACTTC. Translated: CASSQSGRYEQYF.

V usage is TRBV19 and J usage is TRBJ2-6; D is ambiguous. This CDR3 region has 13 residues. Germline assignment: CDR1 LNHDA and CDR2 SQIVND (reference sequence). V dropped 6 bases and J dropped 4 bases, with 7 bases sitting between them. CDR3 nucleotide sequence: TGTGCCAGTAGGGATTACGGGGCCAACGTCCTGACTTTC. Its translation is CASRDYGANVLTF.

The chain couples TRBV4-1 to TRBJ2-1, with 9 positions matching TRBD1. Looked up from germline, CDR1 is MGHRA and CDR2 is YSYEKL. This CDR3 has 16 residues. The ends lost 4 bases at V and 3 bases at J; junction bases unmatched: 7. In nucleotides, the CDR3 is TGCGCCAGCAGCCTTGGACAGGGGCCGGGCTACAATGAGCAGTTCTTC. As protein: CASSLGQGPGYNEQFF.

The V call is TRBV6-5, the J call TRBJ2-3, with a weak D call TRBD2 (6 bases). Trimming stripped 10 bases from V and 3 bases from J, with 17 bases between. Germline CDR1 is MNHEY and CDR2 is SVGAGI. CDR3 length: 14 amino acids. The CDR3, as DNA: TGTGCCATCAGCCCGGGACTGAGGACAGATACGCAGTATTTT. Its translation: CAISPGLRTDTQYF.

This clone was counted between two and nine times. This chain connects TRBV18 to TRBJ2-5, with D perhaps given as TRBD1 or TRBD2 (5 bases each). Germline V CDR1 and CDR2: KGHSH, LQKENI. The CDR3 totals 13 residues. Deletions cut 5 bases from V and 3 bases from J, with 10 bases between. DNA for the CDR3: TGTGCCAGCTCAACAGGACTTAAAGAGACCCAGTACTTC. This sequence encodes CASSTGLKETQYF.

This chain links TRBV6-6 with TRBJ1-2, with D hard to call. Trimming stripped 2 bases from V and 4 bases from J, with 11 bases between. The CDR3 has 14 residues. Germline assignment: CDR1 MNHNY and CDR2 SVGAGI (reference sequence). CDR3 coding DNA: TGTGCCAGCAGTTACGAACGGGAGGTCTATGGCTACACCTTC. Translation: CASSYEREVYGYTF.

This clone was detected a few times. This rearrangement joins TRBV10-1 to TRBJ1-1, with D uncertain. From germline, CDR1 is WNHNN and CDR2 SYGVQD (reference sequence). V gave up 4 bases and J gave up 1 base, with 7 bases separating them. The length of the CDR3 is 13 residues. The CDR3 region is CASSGGANTEAFF. CDR3 in DNA: TGCGCCAGCAGTGGGGGAGCGAACACTGAAGCTTTCTTT.

The genes are TRBV9 and TRBJ1-4; TRBD1 matches 8 bases. Germline V CDR1 and CDR2: SGDLS, YYNGEE. V lost 2 bases, J lost 6 bases, and 6 bases stayed unmatched. This CDR3 comprises 15 residues. CDR3 nucleotides: TGTGCCAGCAGCGTCTCGGGACAGGTTGATGAAAAACTGTTTTTT. It encodes CASSVSGQVDEKLFF.

This clone was found a few times. The CDR3 DNA sequence: TGTGCCAGCAGCCCAAACGGGGGCCCCCGGGAGGCTTTCTTT. Its protein is CASSPNGGPREAFF. The chain employs TRBV7-2 and TRBJ1-1; perhaps TRBD1 as D (6 bases). The CDR3 extends over 14 amino acids. Germline CDR1 reads SGHTA; CDR2 reads FQGNSA. The V end was cut by 5 bases, the J end by 11 bases, with 21 bases between.

The V and J genes are TRBV7-8 and TRBJ1-5; 10 bases fit TRBD1. The germline gives CDR1 SGHVS, CDR2 FQNEAQ. This CDR3 has 16 amino acids. The ends lost 2 bases at V and 6 bases at J; junction bases unmatched: 7. This chain's CDR3 is CASSLFGDRGSQPQHF. CDR3 nucleotides: TGTGCCAGCAGCTTATTTGGGGACAGGGGAAGTCAGCCCCAGCATTTT.

This clone was recorded a few times. The V call is TRBV9, the J call TRBJ2-7; D gene unclear. Germline values: CDR1 SGDLS, CDR2 YYNGEE. The CDR3 has 14 amino acids. The V and J ends lost 0 bases and 1 base respectively, with 8 bases between them. CDR3 sequence (DNA): TGTGCCAGCAGCGTAGGAATAGAGTCCTACGAGCAGTACTTC. Its protein is CASSVGIESYEQYF.

This clone was observed a few times. The chain joins TRBV4-1 to TRBJ2-1; possible D gene TRBD2, 6 bases. Germline assignment: CDR1 MGHRA and CDR2 YSYEKL. V was cut by 2 bases and J by 0 bases, with 11 bases left in between. This CDR3 region has 16 residues. This CDR3 reads CASSQIRGSSYNEQFF. The DNA of the CDR3 is TGCGCCAGCAGCCAAATTCGGGGGAGCTCCTACAATGAGCAGTTCTTC.

This clone was observed a few times. The chain is built from TRBV30 and TRBJ1-2, with D uncertain. Trimming took off 0 bases at V and 7 bases at J, with 12 bases between the two ends. Germline assignment: CDR1 GTSNPN and CDR2 SVGIG (reference sequence). This CDR3 has 13 residues. CDR3 bases: TGTGCCTGGAGTGTAACGCGCGTGGGTGGCTACACCTTC. It codes for CAWSVTRVGGYTF.

The chain carries TRBV30 and TRBJ2-1, with unresolved D. CDR1 is GTSNPN, CDR2 SVGIG, per germline (reference sequence). Trimming cost V 0 bases and J 5 bases, with 11 bases left between them. This CDR3 comprises 14 residues. CDR3 in DNA: TGTGCCTGGAGTGTAGGGTTGACCCACAATGAGCAGTTCTTC. Translated, it gives CAWSVGLTHNEQFF.

The J gene is TRBJ2-6, the V gene TRBV7-6, with 7 positions matching TRBD2. The CDR3 loop spans 17 amino acids. Trimming removed 5 bases from V and 0 bases from J; junction bases left unmatched: 7. Germline values: CDR1 SGHVS, CDR2 FNYEAQ. CDR3 in amino acids: CASSLLSGTSGANVLTF. CDR3 nucleotides: TGTGCCAGCAGCCTCCTAAGCGGGACCTCTGGGGCCAACGTCCTGACTTTC. Filled out from reference TRBV7-6 and TRBJ2-6, the complete variable domain reads GAGVSQSPRYKVTKRGQDVALRCDPISGHVSLYWYRQALGQGPEFLTYFNYEAQQDKSGLPNDRFSAERPEGSISTLTIQRTEQRDSAMYRCASSLLSGTSGANVLTFGAGSRLTVL.

In the case of this clone: Germline and junction disagree at one end, which may indicate a read error. V and J are TRBV6-5 and TRBJ2-7; the D gene is possibly TRBD1 (5 bases). There are 16 residues in the CDR3. From germline, CDR1 is MNHEY and CDR2 SVGAGI. The CDR3 protein is CASSYSIPGQRYEQYF. DNA of the CDR3: TGTGCCAGCAGCTACTCAATCCCAGGACAACGATACGAGCAGTACTTC.

This chain links TRBV5-4 with TRBJ2-4, with TRBD2 matching over 12 bases. Germline values: CDR1 SGHNT, CDR2 YYREEE (reference sequence). The V and J ends lost 6 bases and 0 bases, in that order; junction bases with no gene match: 7. The CDR3 spans 17 residues. The CDR3 region is CASTSGTSGLAKNIQYF. Here the CDR3 DNA reads TGTGCCAGCACATCTGGGACTAGCGGGTTAGCCAAAAACATTCAGTACTTC.

The J gene is TRBJ1-1, the V gene TRBV2; no clear D. Trimming took off 5 bases at V and 1 base at J, with 14 bases between the two ends. The CDR3 sequence is 15 residues long. Germline V gives CDR1 SNHLY, CDR2 FYNNEI. The CDR3 DNA reads as TGTGCCAGCAGTCGGTCAGAATTATCGAACACTGAAGCTTTCTTT. It codes for CASSRSELSNTEAFF.

This chain's CDR3 is CASSAVGGQETQYF. CDR3 nucleotide sequence: TGTGCCAGCAGCGCGGTCGGGGGGCAAGAGACCCAGTACTTC. J is TRBJ2-5 and V is TRBV5-4, with 7 bases identical to TRBD2. V was clipped by 4 bases and J by 2 bases; unmatched bases: 5. The CDR3 has 14 residues. Germline CDR1 SGHNT, CDR2 YYREEE (reference sequence). The complete variable domain, with remaining parts taken from reference TRBV5-4 and TRBJ2-5, reads ETGVTQSPTHLIKTRGQQVTLRCSSQSGHNTVSWYQQALGQGPQFIFQYYREEENGRGNFPPRFSGLQFPNYSSELNVNALELDDSALYLCASSAVGGQETQYFGPGTRLLVL.

This clone was seen a handful of times. This chain links TRBV7-9 with TRBJ2-1; TRBD1 aligns across 7 bases. CDR3 length: 15 amino acids. Germline values: CDR1 SEHNR, CDR2 FQNEAQ (reference sequence). V trimming: 5 bases; J trimming: 4 bases; junction bases outside the gene matches: 8. This CDR3 is CASSPRQGTYNEQFF. The CDR3 nucleotides are TGTGCCAGCAGCCCCAGACAGGGCACTTACAATGAGCAGTTCTTC.

Comments on this clone: This CDR3 is also generated by other DNA sequences in the sample. DNA for the CDR3: TGTGCCAGCAGTTCCGGACTAGCGGGGTCATACAATGAGCAGTTCTTC. Residues: CASSSGLAGSYNEQFF. The gene calls are TRBV6-5 and TRBJ2-1; 12 bases are a match to TRBD2. Trimming removed 4 bases from V and 4 bases from J; junction bases left unmatched: 5. CDR1 is MNHEY and CDR2 is SVGAGI in the germline V gene. The CDR3 is 16 residues long.